This T cell receptor (beta chain) was captured in a study of prognosis after radiotherapy for stage I lung cancer. Study summary: About 15 cases involved newly diagnosed primary stage I lung tumors, and about five involved oligometastatic NSCLC subsequent to surgical resection of the primary tumor. The biologically effective dose of the SBRT radiotherapy was at least 100 Gy, given over 3 to 5 fractions. Study-wide results and caveats: With medians of approximately 9,100 versus 7,200, unique TCR clone counts fell after stereotactic body radiation therapy. Patients with distant metastases had lower Shannon entropy after stereotactic body radiation therapy.

Researchers used two-round multiplex PCR to amplify TCR beta CDR3 starting from genomic DNA. TRBV and TRBJ genes each had their own specific primers in first-round PCR. MiXCR, run by TCRdb on the multiplex PCR reads, gives a single entry per CDR3 protein. The sample includes roughly 26,000 distinct CDR3 sequences, approximately 29% seen only once; the top ten take roughly 35%. Turning to this clonotype: As yet, its antigen is unknown.

The sequences come from PBMCs, collected before or after stereotactic body radiation therapy (not recorded which). This receptor was obtained from a donor aged 50 or older with non-small cell lung cancer.

The CDR3 spells CASSSPQGYGSPLHF. The CDR3 DNA sequence: TGTGCCAGCAGTTCGCCACAGGGGTATGGTTCACCCCTCCACTTT. The chain employs TRBV28 and TRBJ1-6; 7 nucleotides match TRBD1. J was trimmed by 9 bases and V by 4 bases; bases with no gene match: 9. The length of the CDR3 is 15 residues. Germline lookup yields CDR1 MDHEN and CDR2 SYDVKM. Full variable domain (missing parts from reference TRBV28 and TRBJ1-6): DVKVTQSSRYLVKRTGEKVFLECVQDMDHENMFWYRQDPGLGLRLIYFSYDVKMKEKGDIPEGYSVSREKKERFSLILESASTNQTSMYLCASSSPQGYGSPLHFGNGTRLTVT.